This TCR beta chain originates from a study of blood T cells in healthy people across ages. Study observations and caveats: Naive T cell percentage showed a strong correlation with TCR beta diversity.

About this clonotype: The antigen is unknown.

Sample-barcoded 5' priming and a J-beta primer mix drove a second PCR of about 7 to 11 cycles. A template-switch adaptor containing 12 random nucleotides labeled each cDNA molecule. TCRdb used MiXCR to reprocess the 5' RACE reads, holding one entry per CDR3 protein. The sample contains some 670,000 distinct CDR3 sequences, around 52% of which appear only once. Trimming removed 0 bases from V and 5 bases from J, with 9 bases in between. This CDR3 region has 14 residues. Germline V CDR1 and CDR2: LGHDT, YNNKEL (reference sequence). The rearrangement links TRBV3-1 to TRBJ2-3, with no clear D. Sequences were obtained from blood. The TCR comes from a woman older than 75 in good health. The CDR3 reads CASSQDWAGDTQYF. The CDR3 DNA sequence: TGTGCCAGCAGCCAAGATTGGGCAGGAGATACGCAGTATTTT.